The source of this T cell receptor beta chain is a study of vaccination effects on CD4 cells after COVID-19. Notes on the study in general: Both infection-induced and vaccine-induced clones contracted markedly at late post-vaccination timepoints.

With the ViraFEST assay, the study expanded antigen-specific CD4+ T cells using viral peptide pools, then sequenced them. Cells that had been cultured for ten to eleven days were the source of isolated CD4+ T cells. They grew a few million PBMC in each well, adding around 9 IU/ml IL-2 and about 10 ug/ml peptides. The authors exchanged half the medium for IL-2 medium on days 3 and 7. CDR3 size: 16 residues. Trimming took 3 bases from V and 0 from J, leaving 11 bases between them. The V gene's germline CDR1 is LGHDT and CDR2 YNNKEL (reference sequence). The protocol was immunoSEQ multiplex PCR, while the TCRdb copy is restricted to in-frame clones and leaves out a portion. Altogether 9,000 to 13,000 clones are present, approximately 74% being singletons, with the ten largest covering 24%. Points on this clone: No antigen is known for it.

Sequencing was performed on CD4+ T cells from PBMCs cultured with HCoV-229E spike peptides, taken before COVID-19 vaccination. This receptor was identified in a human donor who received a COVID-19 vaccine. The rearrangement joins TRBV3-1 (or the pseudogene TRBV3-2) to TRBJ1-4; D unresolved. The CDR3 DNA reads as TGTGCCAGCAGCCATACCTACAGAACAACTAATGAAAAACTGTTTTTT. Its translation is CASSHTYRTTNEKLFF.